Listed below are T cell receptor beta chains from one sample, sequenced in a study of blood T cell repertoires in COVID-19. Sequencing was performed with immunoSEQ multiplex PCR; in TCRdb, only in-frame clones are kept and a portion is missing. The table shows around 19,000 clones, with more than 80% occurring only once. The sequenced sample consisted of peripheral blood. The receptors shown here come from a human donor in a cohort sampled during active COVID-19. CDR3s include the opening cysteine and the closing phenylalanine or tryptophan. The D gene is left open where the match is weak. Not every row has a clone size; where given, it reads once, few, many or a size class.

V	D	size	J	DNA	CDR3
TRBV28	-	-	TRBJ2-5	TGTGCCAGCAGTTTGTTAGGCCGGAGCCCAGAGACCCAGTACTTC	CASSLLGRSPETQYF
TRBV6-5	TRBD1	-	TRBJ2-7	TGTGCCAGCAGATCCGGGACAGGGGTTCCCTACGAGCAGTACTTC	CASRSGTGVPYEQYF
TRBV29-1	-	-	TRBJ1-4	TGCAGCGTCGGGGATAATGAAAAACTGTTTTTT	CSVGDNEKLFF
TRBV6-5	TRBD1	-	TRBJ2-3	TGTGCCAGCAGACTGACAGGGGGCACAGATACGCAGTATTTT	CASRLTGGTDTQYF
TRBV28	-	-	TRBJ1-6	TGTGCCAGCCGGGGGGGTGTGGGTTCACCCCTCCACTTT	CASRGGVGSPLHF
TRBV4-1	TRBD2	-	TRBJ2-7	TGCGCCAGCAGCCAAGAACCTCTAGCGGGAAGCTACGAGCAGTACTTC	CASSQEPLAGSYEQYF
TRBV27	TRBD2	-	TRBJ2-2	TGTGCCAGCAGTCAGAGCGGGAGAGGGACCGGGGAGCTGTTTTTT	CASSQSGRGTGELFF
TRBV3-1/TRBV3-2	TRBD1	-	TRBJ1-1	TGTGCCAGCAGCCTGGGACAGGGGGACACTGAAGCTTTCTTT	CASSLGQGDTEAFF
TRBV11-2	TRBD1	-	TRBJ1-1	TGTGCCAGCAGCCAACGACCCACAGGGGAAACTGAAGCTTTCTTT	CASSQRPTGETEAFF
TRBV4-1	TRBD2	-	TRBJ2-1	TGCGCCAGCAGCCAAGCCGGCGATAGCGGGAGGGCCTACTACAATGAGCAGTTCTTC	CASSQAGDSGRAYYNEQFF
TRBV6-5	TRBD1	-	TRBJ2-7	TGTGCCAGCAGGTCACTACAGGGGTCCGAGCAGTACTTC	CASRSLQGSEQYF
TRBV27	TRBD2	-	TRBJ2-3	TGTGCCAGCAGTGTACTAAGCGGGGAGGGAGATACGCAGTATTTT	CASSVLSGEGDTQYF
TRBV20-1	-	-	TRBJ2-1	TGCAGTGCTAGTTTACTAGTCAATGAGCAGTTCTTC	CSASLLVNEQFF
TRBV3-1/TRBV3-2	-	-	TRBJ2-7	TGTGCCAGCAGCCAAGGTTACACCTTCTACGAGCAGTACTTC	CASSQGYTFYEQYF
TRBV27	TRBD1	once	TRBJ2-7	TGTGCCAGCAGTTTACAGACAGGGGAAGGCTACGAGCAGTACTTC	CASSLQTGEGYEQYF
TRBV5-1	-	-	TRBJ1-2	TGCGCCAGCAGCTCCCCGGGAGACGACTATGGCTACACCTTC	CASSSPGDDYGYTF
TRBV6-4	-	-	TRBJ1-1	TGTGCCAGCAGTGGAACGGGACACCCTACAACCCACGTCATGAACACTGAAGCTTTCTTT	CASSGTGHPTTHVMNTEAFF
TRBV20-1	-	-	TRBJ2-1	TGCAGTGCTAGTCTCCCCGGGAACAATGAGCAGTTCTTC	CSASLPGNNEQFF
TRBV10-3	-	-	TRBJ2-2	TGTGCCATCAGTGATATCCAGAAGAACACCGGGGAGCTGTTTTTT	CAISDIQKNTGELFF
TRBV4-1	-	-	TRBJ1-4	TGCGCCAGCAGCCTGCCTGGGGGGGAAAAACTGTTTTTT	CASSLPGGEKLFF
TRBV30	-	-	TRBJ2-1	TGTGCCTCCCAGTGGCTTGCCAATGAGCAGTTCTTC	CASQWLANEQFF
TRBV6-1	TRBD1	-	TRBJ1-2	TGTGCCAGCAGTGAAGCGCCGACAGGGGGCGTCTATGGCTACACCTTC	CASSEAPTGGVYGYTF
TRBV6-5	TRBD1	-	TRBJ2-7	TGTGCCAGTAAAGACTCGGGACAGTTCTTCTACGAGCAGTACTTC	CASKDSGQFFYEQYF
TRBV7-9	-	-	TRBJ2-7	TGTGCCAGCAGCTTAGAGCGTGGCGAGCAGTACTTC	CASSLERGEQYF
TRBV28	TRBD1	-	TRBJ1-5	TGTGCCAGCAGTGAGGACAGGGCTAATCAGCCCCAGCATTTT	CASSEDRANQPQHF
TRBV28	TRBD1	-	TRBJ1-6	TGTGCCAGCACCCCGGGACAGGGAGTCCGTTATTCACCCCTCCACTTT	CASTPGQGVRYSPLHF
TRBV28	TRBD1	-	TRBJ2-7	TGTGCCAGCAGTCCACCGGACAGGGGAATCTACGAGCAGTACTTC	CASSPPDRGIYEQYF
TRBV29-1	TRBD2	-	TRBJ2-5	TGCAGCGTTGATGCGGGAGGGAAAAAAGAGACCCAGTACTTC	CSVDAGGKKETQYF
TRBV3-1/TRBV3-2	TRBD1	-	TRBJ2-7	TGTGCCAGCAGCCAAGGCCTCGACAGGGCCTACGAGCAGTACTTC	CASSQGLDRAYEQYF
TRBV11-1	-	-	TRBJ2-1	TGTGCCAGCACCTCCGGGATCTCCTACAATGAGCAGTTCTTC	CASTSGISYNEQFF
TRBV6-1	TRBD2	-	TRBJ2-5	TGTGCCAGCAGTGAAGCTTTCCCGGGGGGGACCCAGTACTTC	CASSEAFPGGTQYF
TRBV5-1	TRBD2	-	TRBJ2-1	TGCGCCAGCAGCAAGCGGGAGGGCCCATACAATGAGCAGTTCTTC	CASSKREGPYNEQFF
TRBV6-2/TRBV6-3	-	-	TRBJ1-2	TGTGCCAGCAGTTCCAGGGATAGCTATGGCTACACCTTC	CASSSRDSYGYTF
TRBV27	-	-	TRBJ2-7	TGTGCCAGCAGTTTAAGCCCTTCCTACGAGCAGTACTTC	CASSLSPSYEQYF
TRBV28	TRBD1	-	TRBJ1-5	TGTGCCAGCAGTCCAGGACAGGAGCTACCGCCCCAGCATTTT	CASSPGQELPPQHF
TRBV5-1	TRBD2	once	TRBJ2-7	TGCGCCAGCAGCTTGGTGGCTAGCGGCGGCTACGAGCAGTACTTC	CASSLVASGGYEQYF
TRBV15	TRBD2	-	TRBJ2-7	TGTGCCACCAGCAGGGAAGAACCGGGACTATACTACGAGCAGTACTTC	CATSREEPGLYYEQYF
TRBV12-5	-	-	TRBJ2-1	TGTGCTAGTGGGATGACTGAGGTGGATGAGCAGTTCTTC	CASGMTEVDEQFF
TRBV29-1	-	-	TRBJ1-2	TGCAGCGTTGCAGGGGATGGTGGAACTGGCTACACCTTC	CSVAGDGGTGYTF
TRBV28	-	-	TRBJ2-7	TGTGCCAGCAGGACTCCGGGACTGGGATCCTACGAGCAGTACTTC	CASRTPGLGSYEQYF
TRBV5-4	TRBD2	-	TRBJ2-1	TGTGCCAGCAGCTCTGGGACTAATTCCTATGAGCAGTTCTTC	CASSSGTNSYEQFF
TRBV27	-	-	TRBJ2-2	TGTGCCAGCAGAAACAGGGGGGGCACCGGGGAGCTGTTTTTT	CASRNRGGTGELFF
TRBV5-4	-	-	TRBJ2-2	TGTGCCAGCAGCTTGGCCCCTACCCGAGGCACCGGGGAGCTGTTTTTT	CASSLAPTRGTGELFF
TRBV9	TRBD2	-	TRBJ2-7	TGTGCCAGCAGCGTGGAGGGAGGGTTGCAGTACGAGCAGTACTTC	CASSVEGGLQYEQYF
TRBV9	TRBD1	-	TRBJ2-5	TGTGCCAGCAGCCCATTCGGGACAGCATCCCAAGAGACCCAGTACTTC	CASSPFGTASQETQYF
TRBV10-3	TRBD1	-	TRBJ1-1	TGTGCCATCAGTGAGTCCGGGGGACAGGGCGAAGCTTTCTTT	CAISESGGQGEAFF
TRBV7-3	-	-	TRBJ1-2	TGTGCCAGCAGCTTAACGCCAGGGGAGGGCGGCTACACCTTC	CASSLTPGEGGYTF
TRBV6-6	TRBD2	-	TRBJ2-5	TGTGCCAGCAGTTCGGGACTAGCGGGAGTGGAGACCCAGTACTTC	CASSSGLAGVETQYF
TRBV19	TRBD1	few	TRBJ1-5	TGTGCCAGTAGTGGGGACAGAGACAATCAGCCCCAGCATTTT	CASSGDRDNQPQHF
TRBV12-3/TRBV12-4	-	few	TRBJ2-7	TGTGCCAGCAGTTTAAGCGATCCCTACGAGCAGTACTTC	CASSLSDPYEQYF
TRBV9	TRBD1	-	TRBJ1-6	TGTGCCAGCAGCCGACAGGGGACGAATTCACCCCTCCACTTT	CASSRQGTNSPLHF
TRBV11-3	TRBD1	-	TRBJ2-3	TGTGCCAGCAGTTTCCAGGGGGCAGATACGCAGTATTTT	CASSFQGADTQYF